Described below is a single T cell receptor beta chain sequence and its context. This sample was included in a study of cytomegalovirus exposure and HLA in healthy donors. Both 60 Vbeta primers and 13 Jbeta primers went into the PCR. TCRdb's copy holds only in-frame clones and misses some; the assay was immunoSEQ multiplex PCR. This sample carries approximately 110,000 clones, approximately 70% of them seen once, and the ten largest clones take roughly 10%. V lost 3 bases and J lost 0; bases outside the gene matches: 11. Germline V lookup: CDR1 SGHDT, CDR2 YYEEEE. This CDR3 has 18 amino acids. The sample taken for sequencing was PBMCs. The chain couples TRBV5-6 to TRBJ1-3, with TRBD1 matching over 8 bases. This receptor was identified in a man in his forties or fifties in good health and CMV-seropositive. CDR3 coding DNA: TGTGCCAGCAGCTCCCGTCTCAACAGGGGGTACTCTGGAAACACCATATATTTT. Translation: CASSSRLNRGYSGNTIYF.